The T cell receptor (beta chain) described here comes from a study of blood T cell repertoires in COVID-19 (dated by TCRdb to 2019 to 2021). For the wider study: The collaborator samples originated in the United States, Italy and Spain and spanned the acute and convalescent phases of COVID-19. A de-identified subject ID, COVID-19 status, age in years and sex were almost always included in the sample metadata. The prospective study material was composed of cDNA or gDNA derived from T cells, B-cell-depleted T cells, or PBMCs. Subjects who had been exposed to COVID-19, were actively infected with it, or had recovered from it provided the deeply sampled blood TCRbeta repertoires that made up the dataset. Where HLA class I and class II types were available, the types were taken from metadata supplied by the sample provider, not from assay-based typing. The samples were drawn from two sources: the first 160 participants of the ongoing ImmuneRACE study, and 1,000 to 1,500 subjects contributed by 6 global collaborators. The repertoires were released in a freely available public database meant as a resource for research on the immune response to SARS-CoV-2.

Results and caveats for the whole study, not just this receptor: The quantity of clinical and demographic metadata differed by source and by participant and was supplied without curation.

Of note for this clone: What antigen it recognizes has not been identified. No per-base quality is available; no much larger clone lies one base away.

Per the germline V gene (reference sequence), LNHDA is the CDR1 and SQIVND is the CDR2. At the junction V is shortened by 3 bases and J by 2 bases; bases outside the gene matches: 4. The CDR3 holds 15 amino acids from the cysteine to the phenylalanine. Only the CDR3 part of the read is kept: 45 bases, read in frame from the first base. In the prospective study, participants were about 18 to 100 years old, resided in approximately 25 geographic areas of the United States, and were enrolled through a virtual design. In the prospective study, participants were assigned to cohorts based on the clinical history participants reported in a screening survey and a study questionnaire. Recovered participants in ImmuneRACE Cohort 3 were defined by two consecutive negative NP/OP PCR tests, clearance by a healthcare professional, or resolution of symptoms. Each participant in the prospective study had whole blood, serum and a nasopharyngeal or oropharyngeal swab collected by mobile phlebotomists. Prospective study participants could optionally give additional blood draws and questionnaires over a 2-month period. Prospective study blood samples were shipped either frozen or at room temperature before DNA extraction.

TCRbeta CDR3 regions were amplified from genomic DNA by means of the immunoSEQ Assay, a bias-controlled multiplex PCR. From the authors' description of their analysis: Nucleated cell counts per sample were estimated from amplification of reference gene primers within the assay. To quantify the absolute abundance of each unique TCRbeta CDR3 rearrangement, sequence reads were collapsed and filtered. For each sample, productive Simpson clonality was calculated as the square root of Simpson's diversity index across productive rearrangements. The clones in this table, taken by TCRdb from immuneACCESS, are in-frame only. Not every clone is retained; where verified, under half of the shortfall comes from an unresolved V gene, and the cause of the rest is unknown. D and trimming come from the DNA, and the V and J calls and clone size come from that table. Across this sample there are 400,000 or so clones, with 85% to 90% seen only once. 1% to 1.3% of the sample is held by the ten biggest clonotypes.

This chain joins TRBV19 to TRBJ2-1, with 7 bases matching TRBD1. The sample consisted of PBMCs or T cells enriched from blood (not recorded which). The receptor was derived from a young man who had recovered from COVID-19. In nucleotide form, the sequence is TGTGCCAGTAGTATGAAGGGGGCGCCCTACAATGAGCAGTTCTTC. The translation is CASSMKGAPYNEQFF.